This TCR beta chain originates from a study of blood T cell repertoires in COVID-19. At the level of the study: From the United States, Italy and Spain came samples of acute and convalescent COVID-19. PBMCs, B-cell-depleted T cells, or T cells provided the cDNA or gDNA that made up the material.

The table lists this clone with a count of one. Seattle patients were enrolled during active infection and followed longitudinally. Trimming pared 6 bases from V and 10 bases from J, leaving 18 bases between. The germline V gene has CDR1 MGHDK and CDR2 SYGVNS. The length of the CDR3 is 13 residues. As processed by the authors: From reference gene primer amplification, estimates of nucleated cell counts were derived. Assay used: immunoSEQ multiplex PCR; TCRdb lists only in-frame clones, some missing. V and J calls plus clone size are reproduced from that table; the DNA served to infer D and trimming. The table lists 300,000 to 400,000 clones, about 87% of them singletons, with 9.5% to 10% in the top ten.

The sequencing input was peripheral blood. The chain carries TRBV25-1 and TRBJ1-1; D not resolved. The receptor was isolated from a man younger than 45 with COVID-19, enrolled during active disease. Here the CDR3 reads CASSYPGSARAFF. In nucleotides, the CDR3 is TGTGCCAGCAGCTACCCGGGTTCCGCGAGAGCTTTCTTT. Full variable domain (rest looked up from reference TRBV25-1 and TRBJ1-1): EADIYQTPRYLVIGTGKKITLECSQTMGHDKMYWYQQDPGMELHLIHYSYGVNSTEKGDLSSESTVSRIRTEHFPLTLESARPSHTSQYLCASSYPGSARAFFGQGTRLTVV.